The sequence of this TCR beta chain was determined in a study of T cells after yellow fever vaccination. This clonotype has a handful of counts. What it recognizes is unknown. V lost 6 bases and J lost 1, with 12 bases in between. Per the germline V gene, CDR1 is SQVTM and CDR2 is ANQGSEA. This CDR3 comprises 13 residues. The study made its TCR cDNA through 5'RACE template switching. That step introduced a universal primer site along with UMIs. TCRdb used MiXCR to reprocess the 5' RACE reads, holding one entry per CDR3 protein. The repertoire holds around 350,000 distinct CDR3 sequences, with roughly 6.1% as singletons. Points from the study as a whole: FACS-sorted repertoires could contain abundant clonotypes contaminating from the bulk population. A weaker secondary response peaked on day 5, the primary on day 15.

This sequence joins TRBV29-1 and TRBJ1-1, with D perhaps TRBD1 (5 bases). The sequenced sample was PBMCs, obtained 5 days after the yellow fever booster vaccination. The source is a young man who received the YFV17D yellow fever vaccine. The CDR3 loop reads CSVSGFQNTEAFF. CDR3 DNA: TGCAGCGTATCAGGGTTCCAGAACACTGAAGCTTTCTTT.